This T cell receptor beta chain originates from a study of graft-versus-host responses after intestinal transplantation. Study-level information: Grafts that recipients had were multivisceral, liver-intestinal, or isolated intestinal transplants.

Produced via immunoSEQ multiplex PCR; TCRdb's table is partial and in-frame only. The data hold tens of thousands of clones, with about nine tenths observed a single time. With 6 bases removed from V and 2 bases from J, the gap between germline ends came to 7 bases. The germline gives CDR1 KGHSH, CDR2 LQKENI. The CDR3 runs to 12 residues. A note on this clone: Its specificity is unknown.

Source: unstimulated CD4+ T cells sorted from spleen or lymph node cells, taken before intestinal transplant. The chain carries TRBV18 and TRBJ1-2, with D unresolved. The receptor was isolated from a human donor who received an intestinal transplant. CDR3 sequence reads: CASSKDNYGYTF. The CDR3, as DNA: TGTGCCAGCTCGAAAGACAACTATGGCTACACCTTC.